By share, the clone carrying this T cell receptor beta chain ranks as large (0.1 to 1%). Its antigen remains unidentified. The data originate from a study of circulating CD8 cells and anti-PD-1 response in melanoma. Study information: Responders had complete or partial responses; non-responders had stable or progressive disease.

Four subsets defined by PD-1 and/or TIGIT were sorted from live CD3+CD8+TCRalphabeta+ cells. Whole-study results and caveats: DNEG was most diverse; TIGIT repertoires were least diverse.

Using approximately 14 ng of total RNA, TCR libraries were made with the QIAseq Immune Repertoire TCR panel. TCRdb re-called the reads with MiXCR, one entry per CDR3 protein. The data show about a thousand distinct CDR3 sequences, 5.8% seen once. This clonotype originated in a human donor with melanoma. Sequenced here: CD8+ T cells from PBMCs, sampled at baseline or after one month of anti-PD-1 therapy (not recorded which).

This CDR3 reads CASRDTSVSYEQYF. The CDR3 region has the DNA TGTGCCAGCAGGGATACTAGCGTCTCCTACGAGCAGTACTTC. This sequence joins TRBV7-9 and TRBJ2-7; 7 bases line up with TRBD2. Per germline, CDR1 SEHNR and CDR2 FQNEAQ (reference sequence). Trimming took 6 bases from V and 0 from J; bases not matched to a gene: 5. This CDR3 comprises 14 residues.